This T cell receptor beta chain was retrieved from a study of blood T cell repertoires in COVID-19. On the study more broadly: The United States, Italy and Spain were the sources of the acute and convalescent COVID-19 samples. The cDNA or gDNA used as material had been derived from T cells, B-cell-depleted T cells, or PBMCs.

Original processing methods: Counts of nucleated cells, estimated from reference gene primer amplification, were obtained. Here immunoSEQ multiplex PCR was the method, and the copy in TCRdb shows in-frame clones only, minus some. The V and J calls and clone size come from that table; D and trimming were worked out from the DNA. The table lists roughly 140,000 clones, around 80% of them singletons. The V end lost 0 bases, the J end lost 5 bases, and 15 bases lay between the germline ends. The length of the CDR3 is 15 residues. Germline loops: CDR1 SGHDT, CDR2 YYEEEE. The chain employs TRBV5-6 and TRBJ2-7, with a tentative D call TRBD1 (6 bases). Material for sequencing was peripheral blood. This TCR derives from a woman aged 45 to 65 in a cohort sampled during active or convalescent COVID-19. Here the CDR3 DNA reads TGTGCCAGCAGCTTGGGGTACAGGGTCAGGGACGAGCAGTACTTC. It specifies CASSLGYRVRDEQYF. The full variable domain, its missing parts supplied by reference TRBV5-6 and TRBJ2-7, is DAGVTQSPTHLIKTRGQQVTLRCSPKSGHDTVSWYQQALGQGPQFIFQYYEEEERQRGNFPDRFSGHQFPNYSSELNVNALLLGDSALYLCASSLGYRVRDEQYFGPGTRLTVT.